This TCR beta chain was found in a study of cytomegalovirus exposure and HLA in healthy donors. The CDR3 spans 14 residues. Germline V gene lookup returns CDR1 SGHDT and CDR2 YYEEEE. V shed 4 bases, J shed 4 bases, and the junction held 5 bases outside the gene matches. TCRdb's table, derived via immunoSEQ multiplex PCR, lists solely in-frame clones and lacks some. Among fewer than 250,000 clones listed, approximately 88% were seen once. The sequence was collected from a woman under 40 in good health and CMV-seropositive. The gene calls are TRBV5-6 and TRBJ1-1, with 9 nucleotides matching TRBD1. The sample comprised PBMCs. CDR3 DNA: TGTGCCAGCAGCGCGGGACAGGGCTTCACTGAAGCTTTCTTT. As protein: CASSAGQGFTEAFF.